Each of the 9 T cell receptor beta chains below was sequenced from the same sample in a study of cytomegalovirus exposure and HLA in healthy donors. A multiplex PCR was run with 60 Vbeta primers and 13 Jbeta primers. Sequencing was performed with immunoSEQ multiplex PCR; in TCRdb, only in-frame clones are kept and a portion is missing. Of about 110,000 clones listed, under 85% are singletons. Sequenced material: PBMCs. These receptors came from a man aged 25 to 45 in good health and CMV-seropositive.

V usage is TRBV7-2 and J usage is TRBJ2-3; 7 bases match TRBD2. This CDR3 is 15 amino acids long. Germline V gene sequence: CDR1 SGHTA, CDR2 FQGNSA. Losses at the gene ends were 0 bases for V and 0 bases for J; bases not matched to a gene: 0. Here the CDR3 reads CASSLASGSTDTQYF. The CDR3 nucleotides read TGTGCCAGCAGCTTAGCTAGCGGGAGCACAGATACGCAGTATTTT.

The CDR3 is CASSSGSGEGQPQHF. In nucleotides, the CDR3 is TGTGCCAGCAGTTCGGGATCGGGGGAGGGTCAGCCCCAGCATTTT. V is TRBV27 and J is TRBJ1-5; weak D call: TRBD1 (5 bases). CDR3 size: 15 residues. Deletions cut 4 bases from V and 6 bases from J, with 16 bases between. Germline CDR1 MNHEY, CDR2 SMNVEV (reference sequence).

The table lists this clone with a count of one. The V call is TRBV27, the J call TRBJ1-1, with TRBD1 identical over 8 bases. CDR1 MNHEY and CDR2 SMNVEV come from the germline V gene (reference sequence). The CDR3 is made up of 13 amino acids. With 3 bases clipped from V and 8 bases from J, the junction kept 5 bases outside the gene matches. The CDR3: CASSLQDRVEAFF. CDR3 bases: TGTGCCAGCAGTTTGCAGGACAGGGTAGAAGCTTTCTTT.

This chain connects TRBV5-4 to TRBJ2-3, with a tentative D call TRBD1 (6 bases). V lost 0 bases and J 2 bases, leaving 16 bases between the germline ends. CDR1 and CDR2 (germline): SGHNT, YYREEE (reference sequence). The CDR3 is made up of 17 amino acids. The CDR3 DNA reads TGTGCCAGCAGCTTGGCGGTGGGGGCCCGCATCACAGATACGCAGTATTTT. Its translation is CASSLAVGARITDTQYF.

The rearrangement links TRBV7-9 to TRBJ1-2; 8 bases agree with TRBD1. With V trimmed by 2 bases and J by 4 bases, 6 bases remained unmatched. Germline lookup yields CDR1 SEHNR and CDR2 FQNEAQ (reference sequence). CDR3 length: 15 amino acids. CDR3: CASSLSSQGAYGYTF. The CDR3 nucleotides read TGTGCCAGCAGCTTATCAAGTCAGGGGGCCTATGGCTACACCTTC.

The rearrangement joins TRBV7-2 to TRBJ1-2; TRBD1 might be the D (6 bases). CDR1 and CDR2 (germline): SGHTA, FQGNSA. The CDR3 consists of 15 residues. With 5 bases removed from V and 4 bases from J, the gap between germline ends came to 17 bases. The CDR3 DNA follows: TGTGCCAGCAGCCCAGGATTCGGGGGGGCCTATGGCTACACCTTC. This codes for CASSPGFGGAYGYTF.

The V call is TRBV6-6, the J call TRBJ1-2, with TRBD1 as a possible D gene (5 bases). Per germline, CDR1 MNHNY and CDR2 SVGAGI (reference sequence). The CDR3 runs 15 residues. V was cut by 2 bases and J by 7 bases, with 17 bases left in between. CDR3: CASSYDPGGQVGYTF. The DNA of the CDR3 is TGTGCCAGCAGTTACGATCCGGGGGGTCAGGTTGGCTACACCTTC.

This chain connects TRBV30 to TRBJ2-3; TRBD2 aligns across 8 bases. Germline CDR1 reads GTSNPN; CDR2 reads SVGIG (reference sequence). This CDR3 has 16 residues. V lost 2 bases, J lost 2 bases, and 9 bases stayed unmatched. The CDR3 protein is CAWSPRTSLATDTQYF. CDR3 nucleotides: TGTGCCTGGAGTCCTCGGACTAGCCTGGCCACAGATACGCAGTATTTT.

J is TRBJ1-1 and V is TRBV10-3; 7 bases line up with TRBD1. V shed 10 bases, J shed 1 base, and the junction held 12 bases outside the gene matches. Germline V gene lookup returns CDR1 ENHRY and CDR2 SYGVKD. The CDR3 covers 15 residues. For the CDR3, the DNA is TGTGCCACCACGGACAGGTTTGACCAGAACACTGAAGCTTTCTTT. Its translation is CATTDRFDQNTEAFF.